A selection of T cell receptor beta chains follows, all from one sample in a study of blood T cell repertoires in COVID-19. Repertoires were generated with immunoSEQ multiplex PCR, while TCRdb's copy carries only in-frame clones and drops some. The repertoire includes under 200,000 clones, around four fifths of them detected once, and approximately 19% sits in the top ten. Sequencing was carried out using peripheral blood. These receptors were obtained from a woman in her seventies who had recovered from COVID-19. The CDR3 runs from the conserved cysteine through the conserved F or W. D genes are given only for firm matches. A clone size is listed for some rows: how often the clone was seen (once, few, many), or a class if it is expanded.

TRBD1,TRBJ1-1,TRBV7-6,.,CASSMGQGFSDRVDTEAFF,TGTGCCAGCAGCATGGGACAGGGTTTTTCGGACCGGGTGGACACTGAAGCTTTCTTT
.,TRBJ2-3,TRBV5-1,.,CASSLVAGFPDTQYF,TGCGCCAGCAGCTTGGTTGCGGGGTTCCCAGATACGCAGTATTTT
.,TRBJ2-1,TRBV3-1/TRBV3-2,.,CASSPAWAGNEQFF,TGTGCCAGCAGCCCCGCTTGGGCGGGGAATGAGCAGTTCTTC
.,TRBJ1-6,TRBV6-5,.,CASSIRNSPLHF,TGTGCCAGCAGTATTCGTAATTCACCCCTCCACTTT
TRBD1,TRBJ1-2,TRBV18,once,CASSLSGQGFYGYTF,TGTGCCAGCTCCCTATCGGGACAGGGGTTCTATGGCTACACCTTC
.,TRBJ1-2,TRBV18,.,CASSPNRGSGTF,TGTGCCAGCTCACCTAACCGGGGATCGGGGACCTTC
TRBD1,TRBJ1-2,TRBV6-5,once,CASSRDRGYNYGYTF,TGTGCCAGCAGCCGGGACAGGGGGTATAACTATGGCTACACCTTC
TRBD1,TRBJ2-7,TRBV30,once,CAWRRDRISYEQYF,TGTGCCTGGCGCCGGGACAGGATCTCCTACGAGCAGTACTTC
.,TRBJ1-6,TRBV6-1,.,CASSEGAARLLHF,TGTGCCAGCAGTGAAGGGGCCGCTCGGCTACTCCACTTT
TRBD1,TRBJ2-7,TRBV5-1,few,CASSLRDSIDEQYF,TGCGCCAGCAGCTTGCGGGACAGTATCGACGAGCAGTACTTC
.,TRBJ1-6,TRBV5-1,.,CASSLGGTTSPLHF,TGCGCCAGCAGCTTGGGGGGGACAACTTCACCCCTCCACTTT
.,TRBJ1-3,TRBV6-1,.,CASSEQAVGFGNTIYF,TGTGCCAGCAGTGAGCAAGCGGTAGGGTTCGGAAACACCATATATTTT
.,TRBJ1-2,TRBV5-4,few,CASSLGRQANYGYTF,TGTGCCAGCAGCTTGGGCAGACAGGCCAACTATGGCTACACCTTC
TRBD1,TRBJ1-6,TRBV5-1,.,CASSGGQGDNSPLHF,TGCGCCAGCAGCGGGGGACAGGGTGATAATTCACCCCTCCACTTT
TRBD2,TRBJ2-5,TRBV3-1/TRBV3-2,.,CASSPLGGIETQYF,TGTGCCAGCAGCCCCCTCGGGGGGATCGAGACCCAGTACTTC
TRBD2,TRBJ2-5,TRBV27,.,CASRQLAVRETQYF,TGTGCCAGCAGACAACTAGCGGTCCGGGAGACCCAGTACTTC
.,TRBJ2-3,TRBV9,.,CASSVPPVTDTQYF,TGTGCCAGCAGCGTACCCCCTGTCACAGATACGCAGTATTTT
.,TRBJ2-2,TRBV7-3,.,CASSAVAENTGELFF,TGTGCCAGCAGCGCCGTTGCGGAGAACACCGGGGAGCTGTTTTTT
.,TRBJ1-2,TRBV27,.,CASSVRAGFRGYTF,TGTGCCAGCAGTGTAAGGGCAGGGTTTCGTGGCTACACCTTC
TRBD2,TRBJ2-2,TRBV9,few,CASSPRTSTGELFF,TGTGCCAGCAGCCCCCGGACTAGCACTGGGGAGCTGTTTTTT
TRBD1,TRBJ1-1,TRBV18,.,CASSPTGGEAFF,TGTGCCAGCTCACCGACAGGGGGCGAAGCTTTCTTT
.,TRBJ2-7,TRBV7-2,.,CASSPLTASYEQYF,TGTGCCAGCAGCCCCCTGACAGCCTCCTACGAGCAGTACTTC
.,TRBJ1-2,TRBV4-1,.,CASSLLGTSVGYTF,TGCGCCAGCAGCCTCCTGGGGACAAGTGTCGGCTACACCTTC
.,TRBJ1-5,TRBV15,.,CATSRGGGLFSNQPQHF,TGTGCCACCAGCAGAGGTGGGGGCCTTTTCAGCAATCAGCCCCAGCATTTT
.,TRBJ2-2,TRBV5-1,.,CASSLAAVLNTGELFF,TGCGCCAGCAGCTTGGCCGCGGTACTAAACACCGGGGAGCTGTTTTTT
.,TRBJ1-1,TRBV7-9,few,CASSLARGTEAFF,TGTGCCAGCAGCTTAGCCAGAGGCACTGAAGCTTTCTTT
.,TRBJ1-1,TRBV29-1,few,CSVGGDPNTEAFF,TGCAGCGTGGGGGGGGACCCGAACACTGAAGCTTTCTTT
TRBD1,TRBJ1-1,TRBV9,.,CASSVSGTENTEAFF,TGTGCCAGCAGCGTATCCGGGACAGAAAACACTGAAGCTTTCTTT
TRBD1,TRBJ1-5,TRBV28,once,CATTGGAGYSNQPQHF,TGTGCCACCACAGGGGGCGCGGGGTATAGCAATCAGCCCCAGCATTTT
.,TRBJ1-4,TRBV19,.,CASSLGRPPSSEKLFF,TGTGCCAGTAGTCTCGGCAGACCACCTAGTAGTGAAAAACTGTTTTTT
.,TRBJ1-2,TRBV19,once,CASSIASSRSYGYTF,TGTGCCAGTAGTATAGCCTCCAGTCGGAGCTATGGCTACACCTTC
TRBD1,TRBJ2-7,TRBV5-1,few,CASSSGQGPYEQYF,TGCGCCAGCAGCTCCGGACAGGGCCCCTACGAGCAGTACTTC
TRBD1,TRBJ2-7,TRBV2,once,CASSAISSRGGGEQYF,TGTGCCAGCAGCGCCATTTCTTCACGAGGGGGCGGCGAGCAGTACTTC
TRBD1,TRBJ2-2,TRBV30,.,CAWRGQADTGELFF,TGTGCCTGGAGGGGACAGGCCGACACCGGGGAGCTGTTTTTT
.,TRBJ1-5,TRBV16,once,CASSPRTVNQPQHF,TGTGCCAGCAGCCCGCGGACAGTTAATCAGCCCCAGCATTTT
TRBD1,TRBJ2-5,TRBV10-3,.,CAISGQGAGETQYF,TGTGCCATCAGTGGGCAGGGGGCCGGTGAGACCCAGTACTTC
.,TRBJ2-3,TRBV5-1,.,CASSWEGGRTDTQYF,TGCGCCAGCAGCTGGGAGGGGGGGCGAACAGATACGCAGTATTTT
TRBD1,TRBJ1-5,TRBV4-1,.,CASSQQTGLSNQPQHF,TGCGCCAGCAGCCAACAGACAGGGCTCAGCAATCAGCCCCAGCATTTT
.,TRBJ2-7,TRBV27,once,CASHRRGSYEQYF,TGTGCCAGCCACAGACGGGGATCCTACGAGCAGTACTTC
.,TRBJ1-3,TRBV5-4,.,CASSLQGSGNTIYF,TGTGCCAGCAGCTTACAGGGCTCTGGAAACACCATATATTTT
TRBD1,TRBJ2-7,TRBV5-6,.,CASSLGDRAAEQYF,TGTGCCAGCAGTCTGGGGGACAGGGCTGCCGAGCAGTACTTC
.,TRBJ2-3,TRBV5-1,.,CASSSARGTDTQYF,TGCGCCAGCAGCTCGGCGCGGGGCACAGATACGCAGTATTTT
.,TRBJ2-7,TRBV5-5,few,CASSPTYGRDEQYF,TGTGCCAGCAGCCCAACCTACGGTCGGGACGAGCAGTACTTC
TRBD1,TRBJ1-2,TRBV5-5,.,CASSPRTGGDYGYTF,TGTGCCAGCAGCCCCAGGACAGGGGGGGACTATGGCTACACCTTC
.,TRBJ1-1,TRBV2,.,CASILESNTEAFF,TGTGCCAGCATCCTGGAGTCCAACACTGAAGCTTTCTTT
.,TRBJ2-7,TRBV5-1,.,CASSLGAGTYEQYF,TGCGCCAGCAGCTTGGGTGCCGGGACCTACGAGCAGTACTTC